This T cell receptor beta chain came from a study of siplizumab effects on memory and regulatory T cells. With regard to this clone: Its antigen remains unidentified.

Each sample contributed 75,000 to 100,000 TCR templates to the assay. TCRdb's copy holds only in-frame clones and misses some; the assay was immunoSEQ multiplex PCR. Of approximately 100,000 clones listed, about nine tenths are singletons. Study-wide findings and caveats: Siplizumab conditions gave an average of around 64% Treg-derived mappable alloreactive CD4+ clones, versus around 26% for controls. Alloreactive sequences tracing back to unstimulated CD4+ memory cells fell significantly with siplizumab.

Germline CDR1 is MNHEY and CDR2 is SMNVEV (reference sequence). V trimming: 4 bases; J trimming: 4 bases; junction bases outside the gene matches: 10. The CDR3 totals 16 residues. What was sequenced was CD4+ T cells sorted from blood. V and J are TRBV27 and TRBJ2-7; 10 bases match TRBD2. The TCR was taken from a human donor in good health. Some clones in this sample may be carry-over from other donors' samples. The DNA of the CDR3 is TGTGCCAGCAGTTCCACTGGACTAGCGGTATTTTACGAGCAGTACTTC. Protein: CASSSTGLAVFYEQYF.